This entry concerns a single T cell receptor (beta chain). This entry comes from a study of blood T cell repertoires in COVID-19. Repertoires were generated with immunoSEQ multiplex PCR, while TCRdb's copy carries only in-frame clones and drops some. Of 70,000 to 95,000 clones listed, roughly 89% are singletons. This clonotype was sampled from an elderly woman with active COVID-19. Sequenced material: peripheral blood.

CDR3 sequence: CASSDSWGRAGTDTQYF. DNA of the CDR3: TGTGCCAGCAGCGACAGTTGGGGGAGGGCCGGCACAGATACGCAGTATTTT. The gene calls are TRBV7-2 and TRBJ2-3; 7 bases line up with TRBD2. This CDR3 is built from 17 residues. Germline V gene data show CDR1 as SGHTA and CDR2 as FQGNSA. J was trimmed by 1 base and V by 5 bases; bases with no gene match: 12.